The 31 T cell receptor beta chains listed next were all sequenced from one sample in a study of graft-versus-host responses after intestinal transplantation. No cognate antigen is known for these TCRs. Sequenced by immunoSEQ multiplex PCR; TCRdb stores in-frame clones only, minus some. The data contain 60,000 to 75,000 clones, about 90% of them singletons. Material: unstimulated CD8+ T cells sorted from spleen or lymph node cells, obtained before intestinal transplant. The origin of the receptors is a human donor who received an intestinal transplant.

The chain joins TRBV5-4 to TRBJ2-3, with D perhaps TRBD1 (6 bases). The CDR3 sequence is 15 residues long. Trimming left V 2 bases short and J 5 bases short, with 15 bases between. Germline CDR1 is SGHNT and CDR2 is YYREEE (reference sequence). CDR3 bases: TGTGCCAGCAGCTTAGACAGGTCAGAGGGAGATACGCAGTATTTT. It encodes CASSLDRSEGDTQYF.

In this sample, this clone turned up a few times. This sequence joins TRBV4-2 and TRBJ1-1; D possibly corresponds to TRBD1 (6 bases). Trimming removed 0 bases at V and 1 base at J, with 12 bases between. Germline V gene sequence: CDR1 LGHNA, CDR2 YNFKEQ. The length of the CDR3 is 16 residues. CDR3 loop: CASSQESGAPNTEAFF. CDR3 in DNA: TGTGCCAGCAGCCAAGAGTCAGGGGCACCGAACACTGAAGCTTTCTTT.

V gene TRBV2 combines with J gene TRBJ1-5; unclear D gene. The length of the CDR3 is 14 residues. Trimming left V 6 bases short and J 2 bases short, with 11 bases between. Germline CDR1 reads SNHLY; CDR2 reads FYNNEI. DNA of the CDR3: TGTGCCAGCAGCGCTGGGCAGGGCAATCAGCCCCAGCATTTT. This codes for CASSAGQGNQPQHF. The full variable domain, completed using reference TRBV2 and TRBJ1-5, is EPEVTQTPSHQVTQMGQEVILRCVPISNHLYFYWYRQILGQKVEFLVSFYNNEISEKSEIFDDQFSVERPDGSNFTLKIRSTKLEDSAMYFCASSAGQGNQPQHFGDGTRLSIL.

This clone has a handful of counts. The chain uses TRBV19 and TRBJ2-2; 8 bases align to TRBD1. The trim removed 3 bases at V and 2 bases at J, leaving 2 bases unmatched. The CDR3 sequence is 15 residues long. Germline CDR1 is LNHDA and CDR2 is SQIVND (reference sequence). The CDR3 loop reads CASSMGTGNTGELFF. As DNA, the CDR3 is TGTGCCAGTAGTATGGGGACAGGAAACACCGGGGAGCTGTTTTTT. Full variable domain (rest looked up from reference TRBV19 and TRBJ2-2): DGGITQSPKYLFRKEGQNVTLSCEQNLNHDAMYWYRQDPGQGLRLIYYSQIVNDFQKGDIAEGYSVSREKKESFPLTVTSAQKNPTAFYLCASSMGTGNTGELFFGEGSRLTVL.

This chain links TRBV6-1 with TRBJ2-7, with D possibly matching TRBD2 (7 bases). This CDR3 is 17 amino acids long. From germline, CDR1 is MNHNS and CDR2 SASEGT. Deletions cut 3 bases from V and 4 bases from J, with 22 bases between. CDR3 loop: CASSDLLGGHLIYEQYF. The CDR3 DNA sequence: TGTGCCAGCAGTGATTTATTGGGGGGGCATCTGATTTACGAGCAGTACTTC.

The CDR3 nucleotides are TGTGCCAGCAGCTTCACCGGGACAGGGAAATACGAGCAGTACTTC. Translation: CASSFTGTGKYEQYF. The chain is built from TRBV13 and TRBJ2-7, with TRBD1 matching over 9 bases. J gave up 4 bases and V 3 bases, and 7 bases lay outside the gene matches. The CDR3 spans 15 residues. CDR1 and CDR2 from the germline V gene are PRHDT and FYEKMQ (reference sequence).

The chain joins TRBV6-6 to TRBJ2-1; tentative D call: TRBD2 (6 bases). V was shortened by 0 bases and J by 5 bases, with 11 bases between the two germline ends. Germline V gene data show CDR1 as MNHNY and CDR2 as SVGAGI (reference sequence). This CDR3 spans 15 amino acids. Here the CDR3 reads CASSYSREYHNEQFF. DNA for the CDR3: TGTGCCAGCAGTTACTCCCGGGAGTACCACAATGAGCAGTTCTTC.

This clone was observed once. V is TRBV5-1 and J is TRBJ1-5; maybe TRBD1 (5 bases). V shed 7 bases and J shed 0 bases, with 14 bases lying between them. This CDR3 contains 15 residues. Germline-derived CDR1 and CDR2 are SGHRS and YFSETQ. The CDR3 region is CASSQGGDSNQPQHF. In DNA form, the CDR3 reads TGCGCCAGCTCCCAGGGTGGTGATAGCAATCAGCCCCAGCATTTT. The variable domain in full, completed from reference TRBV5-1 and TRBJ1-5, reads KAGVTQTPRYLIKTRGQQVTLSCSPISGHRSVSWYQQTPGQGLQFLFEYFSETQRNKGNFPGRFSGRQFSNSRSEMNVSTLELGDSALYLCASSQGGDSNQPQHFGDGTRLSIL.

This chain uses TRBV23-1 with TRBJ1-1; no firm D call. TRBV23-1 is designated an ORF whose function remains uncertain. The CDR3 runs to 14 residues. V lost 0 bases, J lost 4 bases, and 9 bases lay in between. CDR3 region: CASSQSRAGTEAFF. CDR3 coding DNA: TGCGCCAGCAGTCAATCGAGGGCCGGCACTGAAGCTTTCTTT.

This rearrangement joins TRBV5-1 to TRBJ2-7; D ambiguous. The V gene's germline CDR1 is SGHRS and CDR2 YFSETQ. The CDR3 length is 15 residues. V gave up 2 bases and J gave up 0 bases, with 12 bases separating them. CDR3 DNA sequence: TGCGCCAGCAGCTTAGGCTCTAGGAGCTCCTACGAGCAGTACTTC. Its translation: CASSLGSRSSYEQYF.

This clone was detected only once. The genes are TRBV28 and TRBJ2-2; 12 bases fit TRBD2. This CDR3 region has 17 residues. Germline V gives CDR1 MDHEN, CDR2 SYDVKM. The V segment lost 6 bases and the J segment 5 bases; nucleotides outside the gene matches: 10. CDR3 amino acids: CASSWASGRDETGELFF. The CDR3 coding sequence is TGTGCCAGCAGCTGGGCTAGCGGGAGGGATGAGACCGGGGAGCTGTTTTTT.

This chain links TRBV6-1 with TRBJ1-1; 7 bases map to TRBD1. The germline V gene has CDR1 MNHNS and CDR2 SASEGT. The J segment lost 4 bases and the V segment lost 2 bases, leaving 4 bases of the junction unmatched. The CDR3 runs 14 residues. CDR3 sequence reads: CASSERGRVTEAFF. The CDR3 bases are TGTGCCAGCAGTGAAAGGGGGCGGGTCACTGAAGCTTTCTTT.

The chain uses TRBV7-9 and TRBJ1-2; 7 nucleotides agree with TRBD1. The CDR3 totals 15 residues. In germline, CDR1 is SEHNR, CDR2 FQNEAQ (reference sequence). V gave up 4 bases and J gave up 4 bases; unmatched junction bases: 9. The CDR3 DNA is TGTGCCAGCAGCTCAGACAGGGAAGGGGTCTATGGCTACACCTTC. Translated: CASSSDREGVYGYTF. Variable domain in full (rest from reference TRBV7-9 and TRBJ1-2): DTGVSQNPRHKITKRGQNVTFRCDPISEHNRLYWYRQTLGQGPEFLTYFQNEAQLEKSRLLSDRFSAERPKGSFSTLEIQRTEQGDSAMYLCASSSDREGVYGYTFGSGTRLTVV.

The rearrangement uses TRBV4-1 and TRBJ2-7; D may be TRBD2 (6 bases). V was trimmed by 0 bases and J by 3 bases, leaving 15 bases between them. The CDR3 covers 16 residues. The germline gives CDR1 MGHRA, CDR2 YSYEKL. Here the CDR3 reads CASSQDVGQGGYEQYF. The CDR3 DNA sequence: TGCGCCAGCAGCCAAGACGTCGGGCAGGGAGGCTACGAGCAGTACTTC.

The genes are TRBV28 and TRBJ2-7; 10 bases fit TRBD1. CDR1 is MDHEN, CDR2 SYDVKM, per germline. Losses at the gene ends were 3 bases for V and 5 bases for J; bases not matched to a gene: 4. The CDR3 has 14 amino acids. The CDR3, as DNA: TGTGCCAGCAGTTTTGGGACAGGGGATCACGAGCAGTACTTC. Translated: CASSFGTGDHEQYF.

The V call is TRBV10-3, the J call TRBJ1-4; 8 bases are shared with TRBD1. V shed 2 bases, J shed 4 bases, and the junction held 3 bases outside the gene matches. CDR1 and CDR2 (germline): ENHRY, SYGVKD. The CDR3 contains 15 residues. The CDR3 coding sequence is TGTGCCATCAGTGAGCCAGGGGGCGGTAATGAAAAACTGTTTTTT. Protein product: CAISEPGGGNEKLFF.

This chain links TRBV15 with TRBJ2-1, with D possibly being TRBD2 (6 bases). Trimming stripped 1 base from V and 7 bases from J, with 17 bases between. This CDR3 has 16 residues. Germline-derived CDR1 and CDR2 are LNHNV and YYDKDF (reference sequence). The CDR3 sequence is CATSRGPSAGWNEQFF. CDR3 nucleotides: TGTGCCACCAGCAGAGGTCCCTCGGCGGGATGGAATGAGCAGTTCTTC.

The chain carries TRBV5-5 and TRBJ2-7; TRBD1 matches at 7 bases. The germline V gene has CDR1 SGHKS and CDR2 YYEKEE (reference sequence). The CDR3 has 14 residues. With 4 bases clipped from V and 3 bases from J, the junction kept 7 bases outside the gene matches. CDR3 residues: CASSRPGQSYEQYF. The DNA for the CDR3 is TGTGCCAGCAGCCGTCCGGGACAGAGCTACGAGCAGTACTTC.

The chain employs TRBV29-1 and TRBJ2-1, with D perhaps matching TRBD2 (6 bases). V was cut by 4 bases and J by 0 bases, with 19 bases left in between. The length of the CDR3 is 17 residues. Germline-derived CDR1 and CDR2 are SQVTM and ANQGSEA. The CDR3 is CSVADRTYGSSYNEQFF. The CDR3 DNA follows: TGCAGCGTTGCAGATCGGACTTACGGGAGCTCCTACAATGAGCAGTTCTTC.

The genes are TRBV2 and TRBJ2-7; D not resolved. V was pared by 4 bases and J by 0 bases, with 16 bases between. The CDR3 runs to 16 residues. Looked up from germline, CDR1 is SNHLY and CDR2 is FYNNEI. The DNA for the CDR3 is TGTGCCAGCAGTGTAGTGCCCGGAAGGAGCTCCTACGAGCAGTACTTC. Residues: CASSVVPGRSSYEQYF.

This chain uses TRBV5-4 with TRBJ2-3; 7 bases are shared with TRBD1. This CDR3 spans 15 amino acids. V dropped 4 bases and J dropped 2; count of bases not matched to a gene: 7. Germline CDR1 reads SGHNT; CDR2 reads YYREEE (reference sequence). The DNA of the CDR3 is TGTGCCAGCAGCCTCCGGGACAGCAACACAGATACGCAGTATTTT. Its protein is CASSLRDSNTDTQYF.

V and J are TRBV4-1 and TRBJ2-2; weak D call: TRBD1 (5 bases). Trimming removed 4 bases at V and 5 bases at J, with 14 bases between. This CDR3 region has 15 residues. The germline V gene encodes CDR1 MGHRA and CDR2 YSYEKL. In nucleotides, the CDR3 is TGCGCCAGCAGCCGGATTCTCAGGGTTACCGGGGAGCTGTTTTTT. It translates to CASSRILRVTGELFF.

This sequence joins TRBV2 and TRBJ2-1, with 10 bases that match TRBD2. CDR3 length equals 14 residues. Germline CDR1 reads SNHLY; CDR2 reads FYNNEI. V dropped 8 bases and J dropped 5; count of bases not matched to a gene: 6. CDR3 DNA: TGTGCCAGCCTATTAGCGGGAGGAAACAATGAGCAGTTCTTC. This translates into CASLLAGGNNEQFF.

For this clone: Other nucleotide sequences in the sample specify the same CDR3. The chain recombines TRBV4-2 with TRBJ2-1; TRBD2 matches 11 bases. The CDR3 sequence is 15 residues long. V was pared by 1 base and J by 5 bases, with 1 base of the junction left unmatched. Germline V gives CDR1 LGHNA, CDR2 YNFKEQ. The CDR3 nucleotides read TGTGCCAGCAGCCAAGGACTAGCGGGGAACAATGAGCAGTTCTTC. Translation: CASSQGLAGNNEQFF.

This sequence joins TRBV28 and TRBJ2-1; tentative D call: TRBD1 (6 bases). The V end lost 6 bases, the J end lost 7 bases, and 16 bases lay between the germline ends. Germline-derived CDR1 and CDR2 are MDHEN and SYDVKM. The CDR3 is made up of 14 amino acids. The CDR3 DNA sequence: TGTGCCAGCAGGTCGACAGGCCTTGGAAATGAGCAGTTCTTC. Its protein is CASRSTGLGNEQFF. Filled out from reference TRBV28 and TRBJ2-1, the complete variable domain reads DVKVTQSSRYLVKRTGEKVFLECVQDMDHENMFWYRQDPGLGLRLIYFSYDVKMKEKGDIPEGYSVSREKKERFSLILESASTNQTSMYLCASRSTGLGNEQFFGPGTRLTVL.

The rearrangement uses TRBV30 and TRBJ1-1, with 10 bases matching TRBD1. Germline values: CDR1 GTSNPN, CDR2 SVGIG (reference sequence). The junction had 11 bases not matched to a gene; V was cut back by 4 bases and J by 6 bases. CDR3 length equals 15 residues. The CDR3 nucleotides read TGTGCCTGGACAACACCGGGACAGGGGCTCGCTGAAGCTTTCTTT. The encoded protein is CAWTTPGQGLAEAFF.

The rearrangement joins TRBV4-1 to TRBJ1-6; possible D gene TRBD1, 5 bases. Trimming cost V 1 base and J 7 bases, with 14 bases left between them. The CDR3 is 16 residues long. Germline V CDR1 and CDR2: MGHRA, YSYEKL. The CDR3 region has the DNA TGCGCCAGCAGCCAAGTCCCAGGGTCCGGGAATTCACCCCTCCACTTT. As protein: CASSQVPGSGNSPLHF.

The chain recombines TRBV5-1 with TRBJ2-7; TRBD2 is a possible D gene (6 bases). Between the trimmed V and J ends, which lost 2 bases and 7 bases, there was a span of 31 bases. Germline values: CDR1 SGHRS, CDR2 YFSETQ. The CDR3 is made up of 19 amino acids. The chain's CDR3 is CASSLNARPPTVWRGEQYF. CDR3 DNA: TGCGCCAGCAGCTTAAATGCTAGACCCCCGACAGTCTGGCGGGGAGAGCAGTACTTC.

Written as DNA, the CDR3 is TGTGCCAGCATGATCGAGAGCTCCTACAATGAGCAGTTCTTC. Its translation: CASMIESSYNEQFF. The chain carries TRBV28 and TRBJ2-1; D not resolved. Germline V CDR1 and CDR2: MDHEN, SYDVKM. The CDR3 spans 14 residues. V was shortened by 7 bases and J by 0 bases, with 10 bases between the two germline ends.

The V gene is TRBV27, the J gene TRBJ2-1; a weak D match, TRBD1 (8 bases). From germline, CDR1 is MNHEY and CDR2 SMNVEV (reference sequence). CDR3 length equals 15 residues. V was cut by 6 bases and J by 6 bases, with 18 bases left in between. Written as DNA, the CDR3 is TGTGCCAGCAGGCAAATAACAGGGGGGGTCAATGAGCAGTTCTTC. Amino acids: CASRQITGGVNEQFF.

The CDR3 region has the DNA TGCGCCAGCAGTTCAGGGGAGCAGCCCCAGCATTTT. Translation gives CASSSGEQPQHF. The chain recombines TRBV10-2 with TRBJ1-5, with D possibly being TRBD1 (6 bases). V was clipped by 5 bases and J by 7 bases, with 9 bases between them. This CDR3 contains 12 residues. Germline V lookup: CDR1 WSHSY, CDR2 SAAADI.